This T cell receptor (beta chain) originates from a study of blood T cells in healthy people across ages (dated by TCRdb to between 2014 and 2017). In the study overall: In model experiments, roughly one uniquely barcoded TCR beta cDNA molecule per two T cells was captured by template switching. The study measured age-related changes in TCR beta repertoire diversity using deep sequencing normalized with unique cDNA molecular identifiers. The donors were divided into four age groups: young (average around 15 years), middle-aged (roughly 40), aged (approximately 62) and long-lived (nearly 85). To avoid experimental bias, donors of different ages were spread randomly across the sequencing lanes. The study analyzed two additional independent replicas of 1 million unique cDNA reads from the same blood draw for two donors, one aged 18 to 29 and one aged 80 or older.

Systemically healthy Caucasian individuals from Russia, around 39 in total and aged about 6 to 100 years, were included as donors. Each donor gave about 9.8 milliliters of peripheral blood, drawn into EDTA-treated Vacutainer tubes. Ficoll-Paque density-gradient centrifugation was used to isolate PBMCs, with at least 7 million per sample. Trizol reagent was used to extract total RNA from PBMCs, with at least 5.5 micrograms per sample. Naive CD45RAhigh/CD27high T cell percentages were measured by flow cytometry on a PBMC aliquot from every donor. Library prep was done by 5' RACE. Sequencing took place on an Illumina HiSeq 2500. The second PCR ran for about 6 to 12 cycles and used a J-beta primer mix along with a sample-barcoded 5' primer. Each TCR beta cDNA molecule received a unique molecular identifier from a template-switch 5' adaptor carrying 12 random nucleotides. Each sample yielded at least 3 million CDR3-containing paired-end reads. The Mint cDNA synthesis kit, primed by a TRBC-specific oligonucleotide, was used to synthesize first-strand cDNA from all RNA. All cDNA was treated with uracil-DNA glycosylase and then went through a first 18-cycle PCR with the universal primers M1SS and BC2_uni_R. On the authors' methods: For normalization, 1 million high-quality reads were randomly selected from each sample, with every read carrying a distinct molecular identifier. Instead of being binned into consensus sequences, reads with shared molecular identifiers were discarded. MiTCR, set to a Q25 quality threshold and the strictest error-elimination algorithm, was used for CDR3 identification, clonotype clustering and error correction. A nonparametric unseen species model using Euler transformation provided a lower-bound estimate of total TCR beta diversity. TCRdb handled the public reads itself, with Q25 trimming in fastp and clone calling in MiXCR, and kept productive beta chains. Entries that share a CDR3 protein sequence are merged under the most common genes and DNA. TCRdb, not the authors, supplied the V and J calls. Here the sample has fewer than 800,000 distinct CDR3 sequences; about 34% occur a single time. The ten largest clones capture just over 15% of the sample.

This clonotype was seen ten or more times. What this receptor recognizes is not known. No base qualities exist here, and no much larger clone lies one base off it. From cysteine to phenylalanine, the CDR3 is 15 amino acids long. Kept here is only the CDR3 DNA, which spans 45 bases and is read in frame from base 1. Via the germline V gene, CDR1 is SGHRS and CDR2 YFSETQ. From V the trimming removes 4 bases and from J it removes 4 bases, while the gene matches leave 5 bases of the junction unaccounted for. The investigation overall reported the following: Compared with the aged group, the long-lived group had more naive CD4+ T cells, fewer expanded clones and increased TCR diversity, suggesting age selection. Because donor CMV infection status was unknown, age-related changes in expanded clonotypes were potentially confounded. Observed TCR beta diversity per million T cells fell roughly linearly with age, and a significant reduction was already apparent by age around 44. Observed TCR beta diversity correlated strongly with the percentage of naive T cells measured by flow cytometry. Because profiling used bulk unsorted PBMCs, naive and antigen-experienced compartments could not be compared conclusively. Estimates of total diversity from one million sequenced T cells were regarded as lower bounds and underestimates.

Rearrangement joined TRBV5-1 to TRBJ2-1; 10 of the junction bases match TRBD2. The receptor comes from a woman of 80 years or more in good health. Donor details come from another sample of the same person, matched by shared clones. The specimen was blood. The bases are TGCGCCAGCAGCGATCCTAGCGGGGGTTACAATGAGCAGTTCTTC. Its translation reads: CASSDPSGGYNEQFF.